This T cell receptor (beta chain) was retrieved from a study of monozygotic twins with cystic fibrosis. The overall study: Libraries were built from three micrograms of fragmented DNA using around 14 PCR cycles.

This table comes from immunoSEQ multiplex PCR, and its TCRdb copy is limited to in-frame clones, with some not included. This sample has approximately 34,000 clones; roughly 97% occur once, and the top ten carry about 0.17%. This CDR3 is 15 amino acids long. Germline CDR1 and CDR2: SGHDN and FVKESK. V dropped 0 bases and J dropped 4 bases, with 12 bases sitting between them. The chain uses TRBV14 and TRBJ1-2; D might be TRBD1 (5 bases). The source of this sequence is a girl aged 2-9 years with cystic fibrosis. Sequencing was performed on blood. The CDR3 region has the DNA TGTGCCAGCAGCCAAGAGACGGGGCGAATCTATGGCTACACCTTC. Encoded protein: CASSQETGRIYGYTF.